A selection of T cell receptor beta chains follows, all from one sample in a study of early T cells in non-severe SARS-CoV-2 infection. TCRdb passed the 5' RACE reads through MiXCR, listing each CDR3 protein once. The profile shows fewer than 35,000 distinct CDR3 sequences, approximately 5.3% of them singletons. Sequencing input: whole blood. The origin of the receptors is an adult who was a healthcare worker with PCR-confirmed SARS-CoV-2 infection or an uninfected control (not recorded which). Both conserved end residues are part of each CDR3. Fields, in order: clone size, V gene, D gene, J gene, CDR3 protein, CDR3 DNA. The D gene is left open where the match is weak. Clone size is stated in some rows and not others, as once, few, many or a class when expanded.

-	TRBV7-9	-	TRBJ2-4	CASSLMGDIQYF	TGTGCCAGCAGTCTTATGGGGGACATTCAGTACTTC
-	TRBV12-3/TRBV12-4	-	TRBJ1-1	CASSERFEAFF	TGTGCCAGCAGTGAGAGGTTTGAAGCTTTCTTT
-	TRBV20-1	TRBD1	TRBJ1-6	CSARDRANSPLHF	TGCAGTGCTAGGGACAGGGCTAATTCACCCCTCCACTTT
-	TRBV5-1	-	TRBJ2-2	CASSGETVTGELFF	TGCGCCAGCAGCGGTGAAACAGTCACCGGGGAGCTGTTTTTT
-	TRBV11-2	TRBD1	TRBJ2-6	CASSIRTGGASAGANVLTF	TGTGCCAGCAGCATTCGGACAGGGGGCGCTTCCGCTGGGGCCAACGTCCTGACTTTC
many	TRBV5-1	-	TRBJ2-5	CASSFGQETQYF	TGCGCCAGCAGCTTCGGCCAAGAGACCCAGTACTTC
-	TRBV2	-	TRBJ2-1	CASSLLLSYNEQFF	TGTGCCAGCAGCCTCCTTCTTTCCTACAATGAGCAGTTCTTC
-	TRBV5-1	-	TRBJ2-2	CASSLGSPPGELFF	TGCGCCAGCAGCTTGGGAAGCCCCCCCGGGGAGCTGTTTTTT
many	TRBV30	TRBD2	TRBJ2-2	CAWSYGWTSKPGELFF	TGTGCCTGGAGTTACGGGTGGACTAGCAAACCCGGGGAGCTGTTTTTT
many	TRBV14	-	TRBJ2-2	CASSQELHQGRGTGELFF	TGTGCCAGCAGCCAAGAATTGCATCAGGGAAGGGGCACCGGGGAGCTGTTTTTT
many	TRBV10-3	-	TRBJ2-4	CAIGGGPLAKNIQYF	TGTGCCATCGGGGGCGGTCCCCTAGCCAAAAACATTCAGTACTTC
many	TRBV25-1	-	TRBJ2-7	CASRMGGAAWGEQYF	TGTGCCAGCAGGATGGGCGGGGCTGCCTGGGGAGAGCAGTACTTC
many	TRBV20-1	-	TRBJ2-7	CSARAVSSYEQYF	TGCAGTGCTAGGGCAGTGAGCTCCTACGAGCAGTACTTC
many	TRBV2	TRBD1	TRBJ1-5	CASKGASRNQPQHF	TGTGCCAGCAAGGGGGCATCAAGAAATCAGCCCCAGCATTTT
-	TRBV18	-	TRBJ2-1	CASSLLAKEAWFF	TGTGCCAGCTCACTTTTAGCGAAGGAAGCTTGGTTCTTC
-	TRBV15	-	TRBJ1-1	CATATGLDTEAFF	TGTGCCACTGCCACAGGGTTGGACACTGAAGCTTTCTTT
many	TRBV27	-	TRBJ1-5	CASSLGGSQPQHF	TGTGCCAGCAGTTTGGGGGGCTCCCAGCCCCAGCATTTT
few	TRBV14	TRBD2	TRBJ2-6	CASSQGLAGEPGANVLTF	TGTGCCAGCAGCCAAGGGCTAGCGGGAGAGCCTGGGGCCAACGTCCTGACTTTC
few	TRBV2	TRBD1	TRBJ1-6	CASRDRYPNSPLHF	TGTGCCAGCAGGGACAGGTACCCCAATTCACCCCTCCACTTT
-	TRBV5-1	-	TRBJ2-1	CASSFDGRGVDEQFF	TGCGCCAGCAGCTTCGACGGCAGGGGTGTGGATGAGCAGTTCTTC
many	TRBV28	-	TRBJ1-5	CASFQVNQPQHF	TGTGCCAGCTTCCAGGTTAATCAGCCCCAGCATTTT
few	TRBV3-1	-	TRBJ2-1	CASSQGPGNEQFF	TGTGCCAGCAGCCAAGGCCCAGGGAATGAGCAGTTCTTC
-	TRBV25-1	-	TRBJ2-7	CASKGSNRLGNEQYF	TGTGCCAGCAAGGGTTCAAACCGCTTGGGGAACGAGCAGTACTTC
-	TRBV20-1	-	TRBJ2-1	CSASGRGKRSSPNEQFF	TGCAGTGCGAGCGGACGCGGCAAGAGGTCTTCTCCCAATGAGCAGTTCTTC
many	TRBV3-1	TRBD1	TRBJ2-7	CASSTGAYEQYF	TGTGCCAGCAGCACAGGGGCCTACGAGCAGTACTTC
many	TRBV7-6	TRBD1	TRBJ1-3	CASSNIGTGGNTIYF	TGTGCCAGCAGTAATATCGGGACAGGTGGAAACACCATATATTTT